These 17 T cell receptor beta chains were sequenced from one sample in a study of shared clonotypes between healthy human individuals. Naive CD8 cells were CD45RO-negative, positively selected for CCR7, excluding terminally differentiated effector memory CD45RA+ cells. Here immunoSEQ multiplex PCR was the method, and the copy in TCRdb shows in-frame clones only, minus some. The data contain millions of clones, over 85% of them singletons. Sequences were obtained from naive CD8+ T cells sorted from blood. The receptors were gathered from a man between 18 and 35 years old in good health.

The table lists this clone with a few counts. Different DNA sequences within this sample yield the same CDR3. This chain connects TRBV9 to TRBJ2-2; D is tentatively TRBD1 or TRBD2 (5 bases each). The CDR3 loop spans 13 amino acids. From germline, CDR1 is SGDLS and CDR2 YYNGEE. Deletions cut 3 bases from V and 6 bases from J, with 9 bases between. This chain's CDR3 is CASSAGTAGELFF. In nucleotides, the CDR3 is TGTGCCAGCAGCGCGGGGACCGCCGGGGAGCTGTTTTTT.

This clone was counted a single time. This chain uses TRBV4-1 with TRBJ2-7, with TRBD2 identical over 10 bases. The CDR3 contains 18 residues. V lost 1 base and J lost 0; bases outside the gene matches: 9. The V gene's germline CDR1 is MGHRA and CDR2 YSYEKL. CDR3 amino acids: CASSQVTSASGSSYEQYF. The CDR3 DNA follows: TGCGCCAGCAGCCAAGTTACCTCGGCTAGCGGGAGCTCCTACGAGCAGTACTTC.

This clone was recorded once. The chain carries TRBV15 and TRBJ1-4; 7 positions match TRBD1. CDR3 length equals 15 residues. Trimming removed 3 bases from V and 6 bases from J; junction bases left unmatched: 7. CDR1 LNHNV and CDR2 YYDKDF come from the germline V gene (reference sequence). The CDR3 here is CATSSETGEDEKLFF. The CDR3, as DNA: TGTGCCACCAGCAGCGAAACAGGGGAAGATGAAAAACTGTTTTTT. Variable domain in full (rest from reference TRBV15 and TRBJ1-4): DAMVIQNPRYQVTQFGKPVTLSCSQTLNHNVMYWYQQKSSQAPKLLFHYYDKDFNNEADTPDNFQSRRPNTSFCFLDIRSPGLGDTAMYLCATSSETGEDEKLFFGSGTQLSVL.

This clone came up once. The V and J genes are TRBV7-8 and TRBJ1-2; TRBD1 matches at 7 bases. J was trimmed by 4 bases and V by 0 bases; bases with no gene match: 5. Germline V gene lookup returns CDR1 SGHVS and CDR2 FQNEAQ. The CDR3 consists of 15 residues. CDR3 sequence reads: CASSLARDSSYGYTF. CDR3 bases: TGTGCCAGCAGCTTAGCCCGGGACAGCTCCTATGGCTACACCTTC.

This chain connects TRBV4-1 to TRBJ2-2; D gene ambiguous. Germline CDR1 reads MGHRA; CDR2 reads YSYEKL. V dropped 3 bases and J dropped 3 bases, with 5 bases sitting between them. CDR3 length: 13 residues. CDR3 residues: CASSQIHTGELFF. The CDR3 DNA is TGCGCCAGCAGCCAGATTCACACCGGGGAGCTGTTTTTT.

The rearrangement joins TRBV5-4 to TRBJ2-7, with a weak D call TRBD1 (6 bases). The germline CDR1 and CDR2 sequences are SGHNT and YYREEE (reference sequence). The CDR3 runs to 14 residues. Trimming took 5 bases from V and 5 from J, leaving 17 bases between them. The DNA for the CDR3 is TGTGCCAGCAGACAACAACAGGGTATCAACGAGCAGTACTTC. Encoded protein: CASRQQQGINEQYF.

J is TRBJ2-3 and V is TRBV5-1; 13 positions agree with TRBD2. J gave up 5 bases and V 3 bases, and 6 bases lay outside the gene matches. Germline assignment: CDR1 SGHRS and CDR2 YFSETQ. The CDR3 has 16 amino acids. The CDR3: CASSSGLAGAGDTQYF. DNA of the CDR3: TGCGCCAGCAGCTCTGGACTAGCGGGAGCGGGAGATACGCAGTATTTT.

In this sample, this clone turned up once. The CDR3 spells CASSLVMGAQAYEQYF. In nucleotides, the CDR3 is TGTGCCAGCAGCTTAGTTATGGGAGCGCAGGCCTACGAGCAGTACTTC. V gene TRBV7-9 combines with J gene TRBJ2-7, with a tentative D call TRBD2 (5 bases). Trimming stripped 1 base from V and 2 bases from J, with 15 bases between. In germline, CDR1 is SEHNR, CDR2 FQNEAQ (reference sequence). This CDR3 is built from 16 residues. The whole variable domain, remainder taken from reference TRBV7-9 and TRBJ2-7, is DTGVSQNPRHKITKRGQNVTFRCDPISEHNRLYWYRQTLGQGPEFLTYFQNEAQLEKSRLLSDRFSAERPKGSFSTLEIQRTEQGDSAMYLCASSLVMGAQAYEQYFGPGTRLTVT.

This clone has just a few counts. The sample holds other DNA sequences that translate to the same CDR3. The chain links TRBV30 to TRBJ2-3, with D possibly TRBD2 on 6 matching bases. The germline V gene has CDR1 GTSNPN and CDR2 SVGIG (reference sequence). V lost 0 bases and J 0 bases, leaving 10 bases between the germline ends. The length of the CDR3 is 15 residues. CDR3 in amino acids: CAWSVGGASTDTQYF. CDR3 in DNA: TGTGCCTGGAGTGTAGGAGGGGCTAGCACAGATACGCAGTATTTT.

V is TRBV4-1 and J is TRBJ2-7; TRBD2 matches at 7 bases. V lost 4 bases to trimming and J lost 0 bases; unmatched junction nucleotides: 6. The CDR3 consists of 15 residues. Germline V lookup: CDR1 MGHRA, CDR2 YSYEKL. CDR3 amino acids: CASSPGGYGSYEQYF. DNA of the CDR3: TGCGCCAGCAGCCCGGGGGGTTACGGCTCCTACGAGCAGTACTTC.

The gene calls are TRBV2 and TRBJ2-3; 7 nucleotides align to TRBD2. V lost 7 bases to trimming and J lost 3 bases; unmatched junction nucleotides: 7. The germline CDR1 and CDR2 sequences are SNHLY and FYNNEI. CDR3 length: 14 amino acids. CDR3: CASTLAGGTDTQYF. CDR3 coding DNA: TGTGCCAGCACCTTAGCGGGCGGAACAGATACGCAGTATTTT.

V usage is TRBV9 and J usage is TRBJ2-2; tentative D call: TRBD2 (5 bases). Germline V gene lookup returns CDR1 SGDLS and CDR2 YYNGEE. This CDR3 is 14 amino acids long. Trimming stripped 5 bases from V and 6 bases from J, with 14 bases between. CDR3 DNA sequence: TGTGCCAGCAGGGATTCTAGCTTACCCGGGGAGCTGTTTTTT. This sequence encodes CASRDSSLPGELFF. Full variable domain (missing parts from reference TRBV9 and TRBJ2-2): DSGVTQTPKHLITATGQRVTLRCSPRSGDLSVYWYQQSLDQGLQFLIQYYNGEERAKGNILERFSAQQFPDLHSELNLSSLELGDSALYFCASRDSSLPGELFFGEGSRLTVL.

This clone was observed a single time. The DNA of the CDR3 is TGTGCCAGCAGTTTATACAGGGGTTCCCTTCGGTGGGGCGAGCAGTACTTC. Protein product: CASSLYRGSLRWGEQYF. The chain is built from TRBV28 and TRBJ2-7; 7 bases fit TRBD1. Germline trimming cut 1 base from V and 6 bases from J; bases unmatched to any gene: 15. This CDR3 region has 17 residues. From germline, CDR1 is MDHEN and CDR2 SYDVKM.

J is TRBJ1-2 and V is TRBV28, with 8 bases that match TRBD1. CDR1 MDHEN and CDR2 SYDVKM come from the germline V gene. The CDR3 spans 14 residues. The V gene end was trimmed by 6 bases and the J gene end by 8 bases; junction bases not matched to a gene: 11. The CDR3 DNA reads as TGTGCCAGCAGACCCAGGACAGGGTTTGGAGGCTACACCTTC. This encodes CASRPRTGFGGYTF.

J is TRBJ2-7 and V is TRBV29-1, with 8 bases identical to TRBD1. CDR1 and CDR2 from the germline V gene are SQVTM and ANQGSEA. This CDR3 contains 13 residues. Trimming at V came to 6 bases and at J to 4 bases, leaving 8 bases not matched to a gene. CDR3 sequence reads: CSVEQGTGYEQYF. The CDR3 DNA is TGCAGCGTAGAGCAAGGGACAGGTTACGAGCAGTACTTC.

This clone was detected a few times. In the same sample, other DNA sequences code for this CDR3. The V and J genes are TRBV27 and TRBJ2-7; D possibly uses TRBD1 or TRBD2 (6 bases each). CDR3 length equals 13 residues. V dropped 5 bases and J dropped 2 bases, with 10 bases sitting between them. Germline loops: CDR1 MNHEY, CDR2 SMNVEV (reference sequence). The CDR3 sequence is CASSTRGPYEQYF. In DNA, the CDR3 is TGTGCCAGCAGTACCCGGGGGCCCTACGAGCAGTACTTC.

About this clone itself: Other DNA sequences within the sample encode an identical CDR3. The chain has TRBV30 and TRBJ2-2; no reliable D call. Germline assignment: CDR1 GTSNPN and CDR2 SVGIG (reference sequence). The length of the CDR3 is 11 residues. The V end lost 0 bases, the J end lost 8 bases, and 4 bases lay between the germline ends. The DNA of the CDR3 is TGTGCCTGGAGTGTACAGGGGGAGCTGTTTTTT. Its protein product is CAWSVQGELFF.